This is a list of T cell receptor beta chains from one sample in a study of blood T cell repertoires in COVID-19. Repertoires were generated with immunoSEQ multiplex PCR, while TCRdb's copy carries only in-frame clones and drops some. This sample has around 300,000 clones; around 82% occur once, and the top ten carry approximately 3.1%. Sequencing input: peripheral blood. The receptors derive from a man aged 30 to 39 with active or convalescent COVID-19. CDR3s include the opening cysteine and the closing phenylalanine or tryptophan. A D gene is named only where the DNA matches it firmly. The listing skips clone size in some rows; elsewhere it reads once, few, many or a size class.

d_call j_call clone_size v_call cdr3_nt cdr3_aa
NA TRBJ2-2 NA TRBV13 TGTGCCAGCAGCTTAGGCCAGAACACCGGGGAGCTGTTTTTT CASSLGQNTGELFF
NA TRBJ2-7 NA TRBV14 TGTGCCAGCAGCCGAGCCTCGCTCGAGCAGTACTTC CASSRASLEQYF
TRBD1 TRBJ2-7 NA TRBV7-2 TGTGCCAGCAGCTTAGTAGCCACAGGGGGCCAAGGGGAGCAGTACTTC CASSLVATGGQGEQYF
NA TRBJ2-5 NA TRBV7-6 TGTGCCAGCAGCTTGAGTACCGGGGGAGAGACCCAGTACTTC CASSLSTGGETQYF
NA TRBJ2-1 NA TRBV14 TGTGCCAGCAGCCAAGGGCAGGGGCGTATGAATGAGCAGTTCTTC CASSQGQGRMNEQFF
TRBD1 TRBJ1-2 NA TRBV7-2 TGTGCCAGCAGCTCTTTCCTGGACAGGGGGCATGGCTACACCTTC CASSSFLDRGHGYTF
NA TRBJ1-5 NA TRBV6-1 TGTGCCAGCAGTGAAGTTGGCACCCATCAGCCCCAGCATTTT CASSEVGTHQPQHF
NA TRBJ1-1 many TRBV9 TGTGCCAGCAGCGTAGCTAGAAACACTGAAGCTTTCTTT CASSVARNTEAFF
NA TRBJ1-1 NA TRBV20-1 TGCAGTGCTAGCCAGAACACTGAAGCTTTCTTT CSASQNTEAFF
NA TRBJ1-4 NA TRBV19 TGTGCCAGTCAGATTACTGGAGCGAATAATGAAAAACTGTTTTTT CASQITGANNEKLFF
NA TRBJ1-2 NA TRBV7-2 TGTGCCAGCAGCCCCTCCCCCGGGATGGAAGGCTACACCTTC CASSPSPGMEGYTF
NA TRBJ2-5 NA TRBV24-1 TGTGCCACAAGCCCGAGGGTGGGTGAAGAGACCCAGTACTTC CATSPRVGEETQYF
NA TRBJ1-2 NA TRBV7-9 TGTGCCAGCAGCCCACAGGGTGGACTTGGCTACACCTTC CASSPQGGLGYTF
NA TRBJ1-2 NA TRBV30 TGTGCCTGGACAGGGCTTCGACAGGTTAATGGCTACACCTTC CAWTGLRQVNGYTF
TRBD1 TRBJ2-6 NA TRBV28 TGTGCCAGCAGCCTGACAGGGAGTTCTGGGGCCAACGTCCTGACTTTC CASSLTGSSGANVLTF
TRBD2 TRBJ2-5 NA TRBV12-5 TGTGCTAGTGGTTTGGCAAAAACCGGGACTAGCGGTCAAGAGACCCAGTACTTC CASGLAKTGTSGQETQYF
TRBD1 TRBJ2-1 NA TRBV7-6 TGTGCCAGCAGCACGGGACAGGCCCTTTACAATGAGCAGTTCTTC CASSTGQALYNEQFF
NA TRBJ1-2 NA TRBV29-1 TGCAGCGCAGGGGAACGGGAGGGAGGCTACACCTTC CSAGEREGGYTF
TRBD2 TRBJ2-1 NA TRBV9 TGTGCCAGCAGCGTAGGTCTAGCGGTTGGGGAGCAGTTCTTC CASSVGLAVGEQFF
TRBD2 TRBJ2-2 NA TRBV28 TGTGCCAGCAGCGCTGGTCTGGGACTAGCGGGAAGATCTAGCACCGGGGAGCTGTTTTTT CASSAGLGLAGRSSTGELFF
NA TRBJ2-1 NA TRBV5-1 TGCGCCAGCAGCCGGGATTCCACCTACAATGAGCAGTTCTTC CASSRDSTYNEQFF
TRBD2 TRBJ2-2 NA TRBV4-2 TGTGCCAGCAGCCTACGGGGACTAGCGGGAGTAGTGGCCGGGGAGCTGTTTTTT CASSLRGLAGVVAGELFF
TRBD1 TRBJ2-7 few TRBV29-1 TGCAGCGTGACCGGGACAGGGGCTTACGAGCAGTACTTC CSVTGTGAYEQYF
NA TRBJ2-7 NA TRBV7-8 TGTGCCAGCAGCTTAGAAGGGGGACGCAGCTCCTACGAGCAGTACTTC CASSLEGGRSSYEQYF
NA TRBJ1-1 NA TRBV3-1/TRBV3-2 TGTGCCAGCAGCCAAGGCGGCGCAGCAAGAGGGTCACATACGAACACTGAAGCTTTCTTT CASSQGGAARGSHTNTEAFF
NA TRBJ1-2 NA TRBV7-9 TGTGCCAGCAGCTTAGGACAGGTTGGCTACACCTTC CASSLGQVGYTF
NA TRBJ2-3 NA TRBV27 TGTGCCAGCAGTTTCCACAGGCCCGAAGCAGATACGCAGTATTTT CASSFHRPEADTQYF
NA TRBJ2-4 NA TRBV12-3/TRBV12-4 TGTGCCAGCAGTTTAATCAGGGACTTGCACTTC CASSLIRDLHF
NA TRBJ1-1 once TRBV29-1 TGCAGTGAAAGACAGTTTAACACTGAAGCTTTCTTT CSERQFNTEAFF
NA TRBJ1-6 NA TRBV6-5 TGTGCCAGCAGTTACAGGCAGAGGGAGAATTCACCCCTCCACTTT CASSYRQRENSPLHF
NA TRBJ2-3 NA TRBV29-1 TGCAGCGTTCGGACAGATACGCAGTATTTT CSVRTDTQYF
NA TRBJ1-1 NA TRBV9 TGTGCCAGCAGCGTAGCCCGGAACACTGAAGCTTTCTTT CASSVARNTEAFF
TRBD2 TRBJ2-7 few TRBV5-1 TGCGCCAGCAAGGACGGGGGGGCCAGCCCCTCCTACGAGCAGTACTTC CASKDGGASPSYEQYF
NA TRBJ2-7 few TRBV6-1 TGTGCCAGCAGTGAAGGGAGGGCGAGCGAGCAGTACTTC CASSEGRASEQYF
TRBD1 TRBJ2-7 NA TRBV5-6 TGTGCCAGCAGCGCAGGGACAGGGTCTTCCTACGAGCAGTACTTC CASSAGTGSSYEQYF
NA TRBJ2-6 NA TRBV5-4 TGTGCCAGCAGCTTGGGTAGGGGTTCCGGGGCCAACGTCCTGACTTTC CASSLGRGSGANVLTF
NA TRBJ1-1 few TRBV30 TGTGCCTGGAGGGAAACTAGGTTGTCTGAAGCTTTCTTT CAWRETRLSEAFF
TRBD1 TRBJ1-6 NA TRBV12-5 TGTGCTAGTGGTTTGGTACGGGGACAGAAGAATTCACCCCTCCACTTT CASGLVRGQKNSPLHF
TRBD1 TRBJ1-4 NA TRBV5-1 TGCGCCAGCAGCTTGGCCGTGACAGGGGACGGTGAAAAACTGTTTTTT CASSLAVTGDGEKLFF
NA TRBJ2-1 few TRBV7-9 TGTGCCAGCAGCGGACTGGCAAGGGATGAGCAGTTCTTC CASSGLARDEQFF
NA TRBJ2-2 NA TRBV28 TGTGCCAGCAGTTTCGCAACAGGGGGGGTCGGGGAGCTGTTTTTT CASSFATGGVGELFF
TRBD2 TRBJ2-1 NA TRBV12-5 TGTGCTAGTGGTTTGCCACTAGCGGGGGCAGGGGATGAGCAGTTCTTC CASGLPLAGAGDEQFF
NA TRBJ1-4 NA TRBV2 TGTGCCAGCAGACCGAATGGGGGGGCGTTTGAAAAACTGTTTTTT CASRPNGGAFEKLFF